One and the same sample provided the 25 T cell receptor beta chains below, sequenced in a study of radiotherapy plus CTLA-4 blockade in lung cancer. Sequencing used immunoSEQ multiplex PCR; TCRdb keeps in-frame clones, though not all of them. This sample has more than 75,000 clones, with more than 85% found just once. This specimen was peripheral blood, taken from a patient treated with radiotherapy plus ipilimumab. The receptor source for this set is a human donor with non-small cell lung cancer who had stable disease on radiotherapy plus ipilimumab.

The chain carries TRBV5-4 and TRBJ2-3; D is unclear. Germline values: CDR1 SGHNT, CDR2 YYREEE (reference sequence). This CDR3 spans 14 amino acids. Trimming left V 7 bases short and J 0 bases short, with 12 bases between. The CDR3 loop is CASGLRSSTDTQYF. The CDR3 DNA sequence: TGTGCCAGCGGATTACGGTCTAGCACAGATACGCAGTATTTT.

The V gene is TRBV7-2, the J gene TRBJ2-1; TRBD2 matches 8 bases. The ends lost 5 bases at V and 5 bases at J; junction bases unmatched: 8. This CDR3 spans 15 amino acids. The germline V gene encodes CDR1 SGHTA and CDR2 FQGNSA. Here the CDR3 reads CASSHGGAGDNEQFF. For the CDR3, the DNA is TGTGCCAGCAGCCACGGGGGGGCCGGGGACAATGAGCAGTTCTTC.

The genes are TRBV7-9 and TRBJ1-4; D gene uncertain. Germline V gene lookup returns CDR1 SEHNR and CDR2 FQNEAQ (reference sequence). This CDR3 spans 15 amino acids. Trimming removed 3 bases from V and 0 bases from J, with 8 bases in between. The CDR3 DNA reads TGTGCCAGCAGCTTTTACACTGCAACTAATGAAAAACTGTTTTTT. As protein: CASSFYTATNEKLFF.

This sequence joins TRBV14 and TRBJ1-1, with TRBD1 matching 8 bases. V lost 1 base to trimming and J lost 5 bases; unmatched junction nucleotides: 12. Germline-derived CDR1 and CDR2 are SGHDN and FVKESK. The CDR3 sequence is 17 residues long. The CDR3 nucleotides read TGTGCCAGCAGCCAAGGACAGGGGCTCTCGAGTTGGACTGAAGCTTTCTTT. This encodes CASSQGQGLSSWTEAFF.

The chain has TRBV14 and TRBJ1-5, with D hard to call. This CDR3 contains 16 residues. V dropped 6 bases and J dropped 3 bases, with 18 bases sitting between them. The germline CDR1 and CDR2 sequences are SGHDN and FVKESK. CDR3 amino acids: CASSQKHRSFNQPQHF. CDR3 in DNA: TGTGCCAGCAGTCAGAAACACAGATCCTTCAATCAGCCCCAGCATTTT.

In this sample, this clone turned up a few times. The chain has TRBV6-4 and TRBJ1-6; D is undetermined. CDR1 is MRHNA and CDR2 is SNTAGT in the germline V gene. The CDR3 is 13 amino acids. V was pared by 2 bases and J by 7 bases, with 6 bases between. CDR3 bases: TGTGCCAGCAGTGACACCGACAATTCACCCCTCCACTTT. It translates to CASSDTDNSPLHF.

V gene TRBV19 combines with J gene TRBJ1-2; 8 bases are shared with TRBD1. Germline CDR1 reads LNHDA; CDR2 reads SQIVND (reference sequence). V dropped 7 bases and J dropped 0; count of bases not matched to a gene: 13. This CDR3 is built from 17 residues. The CDR3 spells CASTTPSGGRANYGYTF. The CDR3, as DNA: TGTGCCAGTACCACCCCTTCAGGGGGCAGAGCTAACTATGGCTACACCTTC.

In DNA, the CDR3 is TGTGCCAGCAGCCCTCAGGCGGGGGATTTTACAACTAATGAAAAACTGTTTTTT. This encodes CASSPQAGDFTTNEKLFF. The chain carries TRBV9 and TRBJ1-4; weak D call: TRBD1 (5 bases). CDR1 and CDR2 from the germline V gene are SGDLS and YYNGEE. Trimming left V 4 bases short and J 0 bases short, with 19 bases between. The CDR3 is 18 amino acids.

This chain joins TRBV5-4 and TRBJ1-3, with 8 bases that match TRBD1. V shed 4 bases, J shed 2 bases, and the junction held 2 bases outside the gene matches. CDR3 length: 14 residues. Germline lookup yields CDR1 SGHNT and CDR2 YYREEE (reference sequence). CDR3 nucleotide sequence: TGTGCCAGCAGCCGGACAGGGACTGGAAACACCATATATTTT. The encoded protein is CASSRTGTGNTIYF.

This sequence joins TRBV5-5 and TRBJ1-2, with D possibly being TRBD1 (6 bases). This CDR3 has 17 residues. Per germline, CDR1 SGHKS and CDR2 YYEKEE (reference sequence). V lost 0 bases and J lost 2, with 17 bases in between. As DNA, the CDR3 is TGTGCCAGCAGCTTGGTTACGGGACAATCTTTAAACTATGGCTACACCTTC. It is translated as CASSLVTGQSLNYGYTF.

The V call is TRBV9, the J call TRBJ2-3; tentatively, D is TRBD1 (6 bases). The CDR3 spans 13 residues. CDR1 SGDLS and CDR2 YYNGEE come from the germline V gene. Trimming shortened V by 5 bases and J by 8 bases, and 15 bases separated the two germline ends. The chain's CDR3 is CASRRGQGSTQYF. DNA of the CDR3: TGTGCCAGCAGACGCGGGCAGGGGTCTACGCAGTATTTT.

This rearrangement joins TRBV28 to TRBJ1-5, with 7 bases lining up with TRBD1. Germline V gene data show CDR1 as MDHEN and CDR2 as SYDVKM. Unmatched junction bases numbered 10, after V lost 7 bases and J lost 4 bases. There are 15 residues in the CDR3. The CDR3 DNA follows: TGTGCCAGCAATGATAAAGGGGGCTGGAATCAGCCCCAGCATTTT. Translated: CASNDKGGWNQPQHF.

The rearrangement links TRBV27 to TRBJ1-5; weak D call: TRBD1 (5 bases). Trimming shortened V by 6 bases and J by 3 bases, and 21 bases separated the two germline ends. This CDR3 is 17 amino acids long. Per germline, CDR1 MNHEY and CDR2 SMNVEV (reference sequence). Here the CDR3 reads CASSLKGGVSFNQPQHF. The CDR3 nucleotides read TGTGCCAGCAGCTTAAAGGGAGGGGTTTCCTTCAATCAGCCCCAGCATTTT.

The chain links TRBV11-2 to TRBJ2-1, with TRBD2 as a possible D gene (7 bases). CDR1 SGHAT and CDR2 FQNNGV come from the germline V gene. Trimming shortened V by 1 base and J by 8 bases, and 21 bases separated the two germline ends. CDR3 size: 17 residues. The CDR3 loop is CASSLGRSAGALDEQFF. The CDR3 nucleotides read TGTGCCAGCAGCTTAGGTCGGAGTGCGGGGGCGTTGGATGAGCAGTTCTTC.

The chain has TRBV9 and TRBJ2-5, with 14 bases identical to TRBD2. The CDR3 loop spans 15 amino acids. The ends lost 2 bases at V and 5 bases at J; junction bases unmatched: 2. From germline, CDR1 is SGDLS and CDR2 YYNGEE. CDR3 DNA: TGTGCCAGCAGCGTCGGGACTAGCGGGGGTGAGACCCAGTACTTC. It is translated as CASSVGTSGGETQYF.

The chain has TRBV6-1 and TRBJ1-1, with D possibly matching TRBD1 (6 bases). The V gene's germline CDR1 is MNHNS and CDR2 SASEGT. The CDR3 consists of 11 residues. The CDR3 DNA reads as TGTTCGGGACACCAGAACACTGAAGCTTTCTTT. This gives the protein CSGHQNTEAFF.

The chain uses TRBV7-2 and TRBJ2-1; 8 bases map to TRBD1. J gave up 8 bases and V 5 bases, and 8 bases lay outside the gene matches. CDR1 and CDR2 from the germline V gene are SGHTA and FQGNSA. The CDR3 has 14 amino acids. The CDR3 sequence is CASSLRTGSDEQFF. In DNA form, the CDR3 reads TGTGCCAGCAGCCTAAGGACAGGGAGTGATGAGCAGTTCTTC.

The chain uses TRBV13 and TRBJ2-7; D might be TRBD2 (6 bases). The ends were cut back, 6 bases at V and 2 bases at J, with 14 bases in the middle. Germline loops: CDR1 PRHDT, CDR2 FYEKMQ (reference sequence). The CDR3 is 14 amino acids. CDR3 region: CASSSRRGTYEQYF. DNA for the CDR3: TGTGCCAGCAGTTCTCGGAGGGGAACCTACGAGCAGTACTTC.

The chain has TRBV5-1 and TRBJ2-7; tentatively, D is TRBD2 (5 bases). V dropped 0 bases and J dropped 5 bases, with 12 bases sitting between them. The CDR3 contains 14 residues. The germline gives CDR1 SGHRS, CDR2 YFSETQ. The CDR3 region has the DNA TGCGCCAGCAGCTTGGGCCTAGCTGCCCACGAGCAGTACTTC. This encodes CASSLGLAAHEQYF.

This clone came up once. The chain recombines TRBV19 with TRBJ2-3, with D possibly TRBD1 on 5 matching bases. The germline V gene has CDR1 LNHDA and CDR2 SQIVND (reference sequence). V shed 9 bases and J shed 4 bases, with 17 bases lying between them. The CDR3 covers 14 residues. This chain's CDR3 is CASKQRGGADTQYF. The CDR3 coding sequence is TGTGCCAGCAAGCAAAGGGGTGGGGCAGATACGCAGTATTTT.

This clone appeared a few times. The rearrangement joins TRBV28 to TRBJ1-5, with TRBD1 as a possible D gene (5 bases). The CDR3 sequence is 15 residues long. Per the germline V gene, CDR1 is MDHEN and CDR2 is SYDVKM. Trimming shortened V by 5 bases and J by 4 bases, and 15 bases separated the two germline ends. CDR3 amino acids: CASSGGDGLNQPQHF. CDR3 in DNA: TGTGCCAGCAGTGGCGGGGACGGCCTAAATCAGCCCCAGCATTTT.

V gene TRBV11-2 combines with J gene TRBJ1-2; TRBD1 is a possible D gene (6 bases). The CDR3 runs 15 residues. From germline, CDR1 is SGHAT and CDR2 FQNNGV. The ends were cut back, 3 bases at V and 8 bases at J, with 19 bases in the middle. CDR3 residues: CASSFSRDIRTGYTF. CDR3 bases: TGTGCCAGCAGCTTTAGTCGGGACATTCGAACCGGCTACACCTTC.

The genes are TRBV30 and TRBJ1-1, with D possibly being TRBD1 (5 bases). V lost 3 bases and J 11 bases, leaving 13 bases between the germline ends. Germline V gene lookup returns CDR1 GTSNPN and CDR2 SVGIG (reference sequence). The CDR3 runs to 11 residues. CDR3 region: CAWSERDGAFF. The CDR3 DNA reads TGTGCCTGGAGCGAAAGGGACGGGGCTTTCTTT.

The gene calls are TRBV27 and TRBJ2-1; 11 bases are a match to TRBD2. J lost 2 bases, V lost 5 bases, and 5 bases had no gene match. Germline CDR1 is MNHEY and CDR2 is SMNVEV (reference sequence). The CDR3 sequence is 16 residues long. CDR3: CASSRGTSGTYNEQFF. CDR3 nucleotide sequence: TGTGCCAGCAGTAGGGGGACTAGCGGAACCTACAATGAGCAGTTCTTC.

This clone was seen a handful of times. The J gene is TRBJ1-3, the V gene TRBV13, with D maybe TRBD1 (6 bases). Trimming left V 5 bases short and J 6 bases short, with 17 bases between. This CDR3 comprises 15 residues. Germline V gene lookup returns CDR1 PRHDT and CDR2 FYEKMQ (reference sequence). CDR3: CASSTRGTSANTIYF. The CDR3 bases are TGTGCCAGCAGCACGAGGGGGACCTCCGCAAACACCATATATTTT.